This entry concerns a single TCR beta chain. The data originate from a study of T cells expressing NK-cell markers. The CDR3 is 15 amino acids. Looked up from germline, CDR1 is SGHTA and CDR2 is FQGNSA. Making the TCR beta cDNA relied on 5'RACE template switching with UMIs. TCRdb re-called the 5' RACE reads; every CDR3 protein appears as one record, without DNA. The listing records a few hundred thousand distinct CDR3 sequences. V usage is TRBV7-2 and J usage is TRBJ2-5; checking the TCRdb D call of TRBD1 is not possible without DNA. The clonotype was recovered from a man aged 18-70 years in good health. Sequencing was performed on blood T cells: a sorted CD56 or NKG2C T cell subset, CD4+ or CD8+ T cells, or bulk PBMC T cells (not recorded which). The CDR3 sequence is CASSLGGGRVETQYF.